These T cell receptor beta chains were read from a single sample in a study of identical twins. MiXCR, applied by TCRdb to the 5' RACE reads, yields one record per CDR3 protein. Here the sample spans 690,000 or so distinct CDR3 sequences, over 8.5% being singletons. The same data also contributed to another study, on yellow fever vaccine responses in identical twins.

The sample consisted of PBMCs. Source of these receptors: a woman aged 18-29 years in good health. Each CDR3 is given with its conserved first and last residue. Fields, in order: J gene, V gene, clone size, D gene, CDR3 protein, CDR3 DNA. A D gene is named only where the DNA matches it firmly. Clone size is not always given. Where it is, it says once, few, many or a class for expanded clones.

TRBJ2-7 TRBV3-1 . . CASQKEGQLPYEQYF TGTGCCAGTCAAAAAGAGGGGCAGCTACCCTACGAGCAGTACTTC
TRBJ2-3 TRBV27 few . CASRQTEPSTDTQYF TGTGCCAGCAGGCAGACAGAGCCTAGCACAGATACGCAGTATTTT
TRBJ2-6 TRBV24-1 many . CATSDPAPTGANVLTF TGTGCCACCAGTGATCCCGCACCCACTGGGGCCAACGTCCTGACTTTC
TRBJ1-1 TRBV12-3/TRBV12-4 many . CASRGTDMNTEAFF TGTGCCAGCAGGGGGACGGATATGAACACTGAAGCTTTCTTT
TRBJ2-7 TRBV7-9 few . CASSLRDGDKEQYF TGTGCCAGCAGCTTACGGGACGGGGACAAGGAGCAGTACTTC
TRBJ2-5 TRBV7-9 few . CASSPQPQYF TGTGCCAGCAGCCCCCAGCCGCAGTACTTC
TRBJ2-5 TRBV7-9 few . CASSLAARRQETQYF TGTGCCAGCAGCTTAGCCGCGAGGAGACAAGAGACCCAGTACTTC
TRBJ2-4 TRBV11-2 . . CASSPRGNIQYF TGTGCCAGCAGCCCCCGGGGAAACATTCAGTACTTC
TRBJ2-4 TRBV25-1 many . CASSPKGGGNIQYF TGTGCCAGCAGCCCCAAGGGGGGGGGAAACATTCAGTACTTC
TRBJ2-5 TRBV29-1 many . CSVAGGPETQYF TGCAGCGTTGCCGGGGGGCCGGAGACCCAGTACTTC
TRBJ1-1 TRBV7-9 . . CASRRPEGQTNTEAFF TGTGCCAGCAGACGACCCGAAGGACAGACGAACACTGAAGCTTTCTTT
TRBJ2-1 TRBV6-1 few TRBD2 CASSRGLVRREQFF TGTGCCAGCAGTAGAGGACTAGTACGGCGTGAGCAGTTCTTC
TRBJ1-4 TRBV7-9 . . CATNRETDEKLFF TGTGCCACTAACAGGGAGACCGATGAAAAACTGTTTTTT
TRBJ2-7 TRBV19 . . CASRLRAGPSYEQYF TGTGCCAGTAGACTTAGAGCGGGCCCATCCTACGAGCAGTACTTC
TRBJ1-3 TRBV5-1 few . CASSLAEGQLSGNTIYF TGCGCCAGCAGCTTGGCCGAAGGACAACTCTCTGGAAACACCATATATTTT
TRBJ2-5 TRBV18 . TRBD2 CASSPPSGRMETQYF TGTGCCAGCTCACCCCCAAGCGGGAGGATGGAGACCCAGTACTTC
TRBJ2-1 TRBV4-1 few . CASSQSDNLNEQFF TGCGCCAGCAGCCAATCTGATAATCTTAATGAGCAGTTCTTC
TRBJ2-1 TRBV19 . TRBD2 CASSHLLAGNYNEQFF TGTGCCAGTAGTCACCTACTAGCGGGAAACTACAATGAGCAGTTCTTC
TRBJ2-7 TRBV6-2/TRBV6-3 . . CASNTFSGTYYEQYF TGTGCCAGCAACACCTTTAGCGGAACCTACTACGAGCAGTACTTC
TRBJ2-5 TRBV28 . TRBD1 CASTSGQERETQYF TGTGCCAGCACCTCGGGACAGGAGAGGGAGACCCAGTACTTC
TRBJ2-5 TRBV7-9 few TRBD1 CASSEGTGWQETQYF TGTGCCAGCAGCGAGGGGACAGGGTGGCAAGAGACCCAGTACTTC
TRBJ1-5 TRBV6-1 . . CASTLVGSNQPQHF TGTGCCAGCACCCTCGTGGGGAGCAATCAGCCCCAGCATTTT
TRBJ2-7 TRBV10-3 . TRBD2 CAISEVAGPDEQYF TGTGCCATCAGTGAGGTAGCGGGCCCAGACGAGCAGTACTTC
TRBJ2-2 TRBV15 . TRBD1 CATSRVGRGQWGTGELFF TGTGCCACCAGCAGAGTAGGCAGGGGGCAATGGGGCACCGGGGAGCTGTTTTTT
TRBJ2-1 TRBV6-5 few . CASSYVQGSYNEQFF TGTGCCAGCAGTTACGTCCAGGGCTCCTACAATGAGCAGTTCTTC
TRBJ2-1 TRBV28 few . CASSRSNNEQFF TGTGCCAGCAGTAGGAGCAACAATGAGCAGTTCTTC
TRBJ2-1 TRBV7-9 many . CASSPKGVDEQFF TGTGCCAGCAGCCCTAAGGGCGTCGATGAGCAGTTCTTC
TRBJ2-1 TRBV12-3/TRBV12-4 many TRBD2 CASSFRAGGYNEQFF TGTGCCAGCAGTTTTAGGGCGGGAGGGTACAATGAGCAGTTCTTC
TRBJ1-4 TRBV15 few . CATGSQATTNEKLFF TGTGCCACCGGTTCGCAGGCTACAACTAATGAAAAACTGTTTTTT
TRBJ1-1 TRBV29-1 . . CSVGATGRNTEAFF TGCAGCGTAGGAGCGACGGGGCGGAACACTGAAGCTTTCTTT
TRBJ2-5 TRBV7-2 few . CASSGSVVETQYF TGTGCCAGCAGCGGGAGCGTAGTGGAGACCCAGTACTTC
TRBJ2-3 TRBV28 few TRBD1 CASIGTGGFRPPQDTQYF TGTGCCAGCATCGGAACAGGGGGCTTTCGCCCCCCGCAGGATACGCAGTATTTT
TRBJ2-7 TRBV20-1 few TRBD1 CSARDLPQGSYEQYF TGCAGTGCTAGAGATCTACCACAGGGGAGCTACGAGCAGTACTTC
TRBJ1-1 TRBV7-9 few . CASSPNGGTEAFF TGTGCCAGCAGCCCCAATGGAGGGACTGAAGCTTTCTTT
TRBJ2-2 TRBV9 . TRBD2 CASSVPAHGGGTGELFF TGTGCCAGCAGCGTCCCCGCGCATGGGGGGGGGACCGGGGAGCTGTTTTTT
TRBJ2-3 TRBV6-5 many . CASSYYSLSGTDTQYF TGTGCCAGCAGTTACTACAGCCTGAGTGGCACAGATACGCAGTATTTT
TRBJ2-5 TRBV15 . . CATSRDQVQETQYF TGTGCCACCAGCAGAGATCAAGTCCAAGAGACCCAGTACTTC
TRBJ2-2 TRBV15 . . CATGQWNTGELFF TGTGCCACCGGACAGTGGAACACCGGGGAGCTGTTTTTT
TRBJ1-1 TRBV29-1 few . CSVEDLGGYGTEAFF TGCAGCGTTGAAGATTTAGGGGGTTACGGCACTGAAGCTTTCTTT
TRBJ2-1 TRBV9 . TRBD2 CASSVGGTSGRHEQFF TGTGCCAGCAGCGTGGGGGGGACTAGCGGGAGACATGAGCAGTTCTTC
TRBJ1-1 TRBV6-5 few . CASSRKNTEAFF TGTGCCAGCAGTCGAAAGAACACTGAAGCTTTCTTT
TRBJ1-1 TRBV6-1 many . CASSGALNTEAFF TGTGCCAGCTCTGGTGCGTTGAACACTGAAGCTTTCTTT
TRBJ2-2 TRBV6-1 many TRBD2 CASSQPLGGDTGELFF TGTGCCAGCAGTCAACCACTGGGAGGGGACACCGGGGAGCTGTTTTTT
TRBJ2-3 TRBV7-9 many TRBD2 CASSPRTSGSTDTQYF TGTGCCAGCAGCCCCAGGACTAGCGGGTCCACAGATACGCAGTATTTT
TRBJ1-2 TRBV30 few . CAWLTDSARGYTF TGTGCCTGGCTGACAGATTCCGCGCGGGGCTACACCTTC
TRBJ2-4 TRBV12-3/TRBV12-4 few . CASSQSPGNIQYF TGTGCCAGCAGTCAATCCCCAGGAAACATTCAGTACTTC
TRBJ2-2 TRBV9 few TRBD2 CASSVTSANTGELFF TGTGCCAGCAGCGTAACTAGCGCGAACACCGGGGAGCTGTTTTTT
TRBJ2-7 TRBV15 . . CATSRASEQYF TGTGCCACCAGCAGAGCCTCCGAGCAGTACTTC
TRBJ2-7 TRBV9 . TRBD2 CASSTASGGAEQYF TGTGCCAGCAGCACAGCTAGCGGGGGGGCCGAGCAGTACTTC
TRBJ2-4 TRBV7-2 few . CASSLMSRGNIQYF TGTGCCAGCAGCTTGATGAGCAGGGGAAACATTCAGTACTTC
TRBJ2-3 TRBV7-3 . . CASRSWGDTDTQYF TGTGCCAGCAGGTCGTGGGGCGACACAGATACGCAGTATTTT
TRBJ1-1 TRBV18 . . CASSPGRKLNTEAFF TGTGCCAGCTCACCCGGCAGAAAGTTGAACACTGAAGCTTTCTTT
TRBJ2-1 TRBV29-1 many . CSVYLLASSYNEQFF TGCAGCGTTTACCTCCTAGCGAGCTCCTACAATGAGCAGTTCTTC